This is a list of T cell receptor beta chains from one sample in a study of shared clonotypes between healthy human individuals. The method was immunoSEQ multiplex PCR; TCRdb's version includes in-frame clones alone and lacks a portion of them. The table has over a million clones, around 97% seen once. The sequencing input was naive CD4+ T cells sorted from blood. These receptors were taken from a man aged 30 to 39 in good health. CDR3s include the opening cysteine and the closing phenylalanine or tryptophan. The order of the fields is V gene, D gene, J gene, clone size, CDR3 DNA, CDR3 protein. The D gene is left open where the match is weak. Some rows have no size entry. The others give once, few or many, or a class for an expanded clone.

TRBV29-1	NA	TRBJ1-5	NA	TGCAGCGTTGAAGCGAGGAGTGGTCAGCCCCAGCATTTT	CSVEARSGQPQHF
TRBV15	NA	TRBJ2-1	NA	TGTGCCACGATGGACTGGGCCCAACAACTGGATGAGCAGTTCTTC	CATMDWAQQLDEQFF
TRBV6-4	TRBD1	TRBJ2-7	NA	TGTGCCAGCAGTGCCGCAGCCGGGACAGTATACGAGCAGTACTTC	CASSAAAGTVYEQYF
TRBV27	TRBD1	TRBJ2-3	NA	TGTGCCAGCACCGACAGGGGGACGGCAGATACGCAGTATTTT	CASTDRGTADTQYF
TRBV18	NA	TRBJ2-3	NA	TGTGCCAGCTCCCCGGCTAGCACAGATACGCAGTATTTT	CASSPASTDTQYF
TRBV7-2	NA	TRBJ2-1	NA	TGTGCCAGCAGCTTGTCCGCGGGAAAGCAGTTCTTC	CASSLSAGKQFF
TRBV7-8	NA	TRBJ2-7	NA	TGTGCCAGCAGCTTAGGGGCCACCTACGAGCAGTACTTC	CASSLGATYEQYF
TRBV6-4	TRBD2	TRBJ2-2	NA	TGTGCCAGCAGCCGACTAGCGGGAGCCGGGGAGCTGTTTTTT	CASSRLAGAGELFF
TRBV2	TRBD1	TRBJ2-7	NA	TGTGCCAGCAGCACCGGGACAGTTTACGAGCAGTACTTC	CASSTGTVYEQYF
TRBV27	TRBD1	TRBJ2-6	NA	TGTGCCAGCAGTCCTGACAGGGTATCTTTCTCTGGGGCCAACGTCCTGACTTTC	CASSPDRVSFSGANVLTF
TRBV5-1	NA	TRBJ1-2	NA	TGCGCCAGCAGCTTGGGCTGGACGGGACCTACTAACTATGGCTACACCTTC	CASSLGWTGPTNYGYTF
TRBV28	NA	TRBJ2-3	NA	TGTGCCAGCCGGACAGTAGACACAGATACGCAGTATTTT	CASRTVDTDTQYF
TRBV5-1	NA	TRBJ2-1	once	TGCGCCAGCAGCTTGGGCGGGCACAGCTCCTACAATGAGCAGTTCTTC	CASSLGGHSSYNEQFF
TRBV5-1	NA	TRBJ2-7	NA	TGCGCCAGCAACATGTCTCGGACCGCGTCCTACGAGCAGTACTTC	CASNMSRTASYEQYF
TRBV9	NA	TRBJ2-2	NA	TGTGCCAGCAGCGGGAGGGTTGACGGGGAGCTGTTTTTT	CASSGRVDGELFF
TRBV2	TRBD1	TRBJ2-7	NA	TGTGCCAGCGAGCAGGGACAGGGTCTCCCCGAGCAGTACTTC	CASEQGQGLPEQYF
TRBV6-5	TRBD1	TRBJ2-7	NA	TGTGCCAGCAGTTATACAGGGGTCTACGAGCAGTACTTC	CASSYTGVYEQYF
TRBV5-5	TRBD1	TRBJ1-1	once	TGTGCCAGCAGCTTACAGGGGCGTGAAGCTTTCTTT	CASSLQGREAFF
TRBV5-4	TRBD1	TRBJ1-1	once	TGTGCCAGCAGCCGGGACAGGCCCAGCACTGAAGCTTTCTTT	CASSRDRPSTEAFF
TRBV5-1	NA	TRBJ1-3	NA	TGCGCCAGCAGCTTGAGCAGCTCTGGAAACACCATATATTTT	CASSLSSSGNTIYF
TRBV30	NA	TRBJ1-2	NA	TGTGCCTGGAGTGTACTGGCAGGGGATGGCTACACCTTC	CAWSVLAGDGYTF
TRBV27	TRBD1	TRBJ1-5	NA	TGTGCCAGCAGTTTATATGGGAACAGGGGGCTGAACAATCAGCCCCAGCATTTT	CASSLYGNRGLNNQPQHF
TRBV1	NA	TRBJ2-5	NA	TGCACCAGCAGCCAAGATAGAGAGGGGGGACTGTACCAAGAGACCCAGTACTTC	CTSSQDREGGLYQETQYF
TRBV15	TRBD1	TRBJ1-1	once	TGTGCCACCAGCAGAGAATCCGGGACAGTTCCTTTTGAAGCTTTCTTT	CATSRESGTVPFEAFF
TRBV10-3	NA	TRBJ2-3	NA	TGTGCCATGAGGGGCAAGACTAGCACAGATACGCAGTATTTT	CAMRGKTSTDTQYF
TRBV5-6	NA	TRBJ1-6	once	TGTGCCAGCAACCGGGACCCCTCACCCCTCCACTTT	CASNRDPSPLHF
TRBV9	TRBD2	TRBJ2-1	NA	TGTGCCAGCAGCTTAGAGCGGGAGGGCCGATATGAGCAGTTCTTC	CASSLEREGRYEQFF
TRBV29-1	TRBD2	TRBJ2-1	NA	TGCAGCGTCAGGCCCAGCGGGAGGGTCAATGAGCAGTTCTTC	CSVRPSGRVNEQFF
TRBV15	NA	TRBJ2-5	once	TGTGCCACCAGCAGAGTTGGAGGGCAGGAGACCCAGTACTTC	CATSRVGGQETQYF
TRBV5-4	NA	TRBJ1-1	NA	TGTGCCAGCAGCTTTAGGGGGGTGCTCACTGAAGCTTTCTTT	CASSFRGVLTEAFF
TRBV6-5	NA	TRBJ1-1	NA	TGTGCCAGCAGTTTAAGGGTGCACACTGAAGCTTTCTTT	CASSLRVHTEAFF
TRBV10-2	TRBD1	TRBJ1-2	NA	TGCGCCAGCAGCGACGGGACAGGGGCGGGCTATGGCTACACCTTC	CASSDGTGAGYGYTF
TRBV19	TRBD1	TRBJ1-1	NA	TGTGCCAGTAGTATGACAGGGGTCACTGAAGCTTTCTTT	CASSMTGVTEAFF
TRBV5-6	TRBD1	TRBJ1-4	NA	TGTGCCAGCAGCTTGTCGGGACAGGGGGCACCAGGACGAGAAAAACTGTTTTTT	CASSLSGQGAPGREKLFF
TRBV29-1	NA	TRBJ2-7	NA	TGCAGCGTTGTTTCCGGGCCTAGCGACGAGCAGTACTTC	CSVVSGPSDEQYF
TRBV11-2	NA	TRBJ1-5	NA	TGTGCCAGCAGCTTAGAACAGGATCAGCCCCAGCATTTT	CASSLEQDQPQHF
TRBV28	TRBD1	TRBJ1-2	NA	TGTGCCAGCAGTGGGACAGGGGTCGGCTACACCTTC	CASSGTGVGYTF
TRBV9	NA	TRBJ2-3	once	TGTGCCAGCAGCTTCTACTTAACGGGCACAGATACGCAGTATTTT	CASSFYLTGTDTQYF
TRBV5-8	TRBD2	TRBJ2-7	once	TGTGCCAGCAGCTTGGTACTAGCGGGAGGGTCCTACGAGCAGTACTTC	CASSLVLAGGSYEQYF
TRBV28	NA	TRBJ2-7	NA	TGTGCCAGCATTACACAGGGTCGCGGCTACGAGCAGTACTTC	CASITQGRGYEQYF
TRBV5-8	TRBD1	TRBJ1-1	NA	TGTGCCAGCAGCATGGACAGGGGCACTGAAGCTTTCTTT	CASSMDRGTEAFF
TRBV2	NA	TRBJ1-2	NA	TGTGCCAGCAGTGAGGGAGCTAACTATGGCTACACCTTC	CASSEGANYGYTF
TRBV28	TRBD1	TRBJ1-4	NA	TGTGCCAGCAGTTCTCCCGGGACAGGGTATGAAAAACTGTTTTTT	CASSSPGTGYEKLFF
TRBV9	NA	TRBJ2-7	NA	TGTGCCAGCAGCTCGGGACTTCACGAGCAGTACTTC	CASSSGLHEQYF
TRBV5-1	TRBD1	TRBJ2-7	NA	TGCGCCAGCAGCTTGGACAGGGGATGGCAGTACTTC	CASSLDRGWQYF
TRBV9	TRBD2	TRBJ2-7	NA	TGTGCCAGCAGCTTGGCCGGGACTAGCGGTACCTACGAGCAGTACTTC	CASSLAGTSGTYEQYF
TRBV7-2	NA	TRBJ2-7	NA	TGTGCCAGCAGCCACGGACAGTCCTACGAGCAGTACTTC	CASSHGQSYEQYF
TRBV7-2	NA	TRBJ2-2	NA	TGTGCCAGCAGCATCATTGTGGGGAACACCGGGGAGCTGTTTTTT	CASSIIVGNTGELFF
TRBV28	TRBD1	TRBJ1-2	NA	TGTGCCAGCAGTGCGACAGGGACCTATGGCTACACCTTC	CASSATGTYGYTF
TRBV6-1	TRBD2	TRBJ2-1	NA	TGTGCCAGCAGTGTAGCGGGGGTCGGCAATGAGCAGTTCTTC	CASSVAGVGNEQFF
TRBV20-1	NA	TRBJ2-5	NA	TGCAGTGCGAGCCCGGAGGAGACCCAGTACTTC	CSASPEETQYF
TRBV10-3	TRBD2	TRBJ2-3	NA	TGTGCCATCAGTGTACTAGCGGGAGCGGGCACAGATACGCAGTATTTT	CAISVLAGAGTDTQYF
TRBV7-9	NA	TRBJ2-4	NA	TGTGCCAGCAGCTTAGATCTAGTGGGGAAGGACATTCAGTACTTC	CASSLDLVGKDIQYF
TRBV28	TRBD2	TRBJ2-1	once	TGTGCCAGCAAGTCTAGCGGGGACTACAATGAGCAGTTCTTC	CASKSSGDYNEQFF
TRBV5-5	TRBD2	TRBJ2-3	NA	TGTGCCAGCAGCTTAGCGGGAGGGCCTAAAGATACGCAGTATTTT	CASSLAGGPKDTQYF